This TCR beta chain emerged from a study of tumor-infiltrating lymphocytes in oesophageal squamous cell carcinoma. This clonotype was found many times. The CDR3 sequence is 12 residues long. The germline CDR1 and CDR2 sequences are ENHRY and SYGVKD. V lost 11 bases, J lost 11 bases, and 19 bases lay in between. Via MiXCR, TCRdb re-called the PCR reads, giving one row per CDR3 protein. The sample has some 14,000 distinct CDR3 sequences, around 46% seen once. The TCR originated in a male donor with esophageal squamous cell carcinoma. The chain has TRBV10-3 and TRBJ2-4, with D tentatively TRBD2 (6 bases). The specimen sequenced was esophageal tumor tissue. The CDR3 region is CAVRDSQSFQYF. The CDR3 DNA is TGTGCCGTCCGGGACTCCCAGTCGTTTCAGTACTTC.